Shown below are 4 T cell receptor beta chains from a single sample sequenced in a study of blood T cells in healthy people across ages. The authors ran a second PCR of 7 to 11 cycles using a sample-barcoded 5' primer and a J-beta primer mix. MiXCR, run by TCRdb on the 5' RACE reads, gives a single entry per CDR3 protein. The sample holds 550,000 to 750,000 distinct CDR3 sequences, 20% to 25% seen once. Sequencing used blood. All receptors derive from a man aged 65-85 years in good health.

CDR3 coding DNA: TGTGCCAGCAGTGAAGCCAGCGTCTCGTGGGGGCGCCCACAAGAGTACGAGCAGTACTTC. This encodes CASSEASVSWGRPQEYEQYF. This chain joins TRBV6-1 and TRBJ2-7, with D perhaps matching TRBD1 (6 bases). The CDR3 totals 20 residues. Trimming took 0 bases from V and 4 from J, leaving 28 bases between them. Germline lookup yields CDR1 MNHNS and CDR2 SASEGT.

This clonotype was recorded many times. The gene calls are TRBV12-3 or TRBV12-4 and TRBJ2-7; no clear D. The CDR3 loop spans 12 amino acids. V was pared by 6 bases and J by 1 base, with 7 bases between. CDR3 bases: TGTGCCAGCAGCGGAGAGTCCTACGAGCAGTACTTC. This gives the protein CASSGESYEQYF.

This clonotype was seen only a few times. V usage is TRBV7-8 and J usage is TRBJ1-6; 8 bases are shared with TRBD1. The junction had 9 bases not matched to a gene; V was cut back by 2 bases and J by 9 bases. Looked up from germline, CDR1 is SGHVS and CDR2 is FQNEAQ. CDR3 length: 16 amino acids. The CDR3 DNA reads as TGTGCCAGCAGCTTAAGTCTAGGACAGGGAGGTTCACCCCTCCACTTT. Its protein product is CASSLSLGQGGSPLHF.

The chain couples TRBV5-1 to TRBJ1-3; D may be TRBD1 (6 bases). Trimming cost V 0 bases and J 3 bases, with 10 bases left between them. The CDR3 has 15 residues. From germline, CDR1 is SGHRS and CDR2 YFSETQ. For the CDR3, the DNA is TGCGCCAGCAGCTTGGCAGGGGACCGTGGAAACACCATATATTTT. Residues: CASSLAGDRGNTIYF.